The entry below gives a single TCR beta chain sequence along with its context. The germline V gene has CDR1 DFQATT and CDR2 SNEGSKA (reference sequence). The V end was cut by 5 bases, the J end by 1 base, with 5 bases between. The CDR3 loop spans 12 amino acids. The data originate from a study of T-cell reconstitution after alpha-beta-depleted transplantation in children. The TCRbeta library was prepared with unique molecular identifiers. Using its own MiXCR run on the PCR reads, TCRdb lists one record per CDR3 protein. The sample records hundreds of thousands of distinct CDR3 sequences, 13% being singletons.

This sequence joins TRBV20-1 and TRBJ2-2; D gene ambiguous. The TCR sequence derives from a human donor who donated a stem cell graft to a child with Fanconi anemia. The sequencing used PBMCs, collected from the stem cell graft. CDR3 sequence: CSAQKNTGELFF. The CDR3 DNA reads TGCAGTGCTCAGAAGAACACCGGGGAGCTGTTTTTT.